Listed below are T cell receptor beta chains from one sample, sequenced in a study of blood T cells in healthy people across ages. MiXCR, applied by TCRdb to the 5' RACE reads, yields one record per CDR3 protein. The data hold approximately 800,000 distinct CDR3 sequences, with around two thirds observed a single time. What was sequenced was blood. The receptors shown here come from a man aged 30 to 39 in good health. The CDR3 runs from the conserved cysteine through the conserved F or W. Some rows have no size entry. The others give once, few or many, or a class for an expanded clone.

clone size,J gene,V gene,CDR3 protein
.,TRBJ1-2,TRBV7-9,CASSTSAGNGYTF
.,.,TRBV7-2,CASSLGGRGGEQYF
.,TRBJ1-2,TRBV6-1,CASSEAAGANYGYTF
once,TRBJ2-1,TRBV6-5,CASTQGREQFF
.,.,TRBV20-1,CSASPNYEQYF
.,TRBJ2-3,TRBV7-2,CASRGGVGTDTQYF
.,TRBJ2-7,TRBV20-1,CSAPPGLITYEQYF
many,TRBJ1-6,TRBV25-1,CASSDLPPGGEGSPLHF
few,TRBJ2-7,TRBV21-1,CASSSAPGPLRGQYF
.,TRBJ2-1,TRBV7-2,CASSGYRGLQFF
.,TRBJ2-1,TRBV7-9,CASSKPWDRGRNEQFF
few,TRBJ2-5,TRBV5-1,CASRFRQGQETQYF
few,TRBJ2-4,TRBV24-1,CATSDRAKNIQYF
.,TRBJ1-2,TRBV30,CAWSPPGTVFRGYTF
once,.,TRBV29-1,CSVGDSGTQYF
once,TRBJ1-4,TRBV20-1,CSARVRGSTNEKLFF
few,TRBJ1-4,TRBV12-3/TRBV12-4,CASSPDSNEKLFF
.,TRBJ1-6,TRBV12-3/TRBV12-4,CASLGQGGSPLHF
.,.,TRBV5-1,CASSVAGVSEQYF
.,TRBJ2-1,TRBV6-5,CASSSDRGYDEQFF
.,TRBJ2-3,TRBV7-2,CASNTGGGDTDTQYF
.,TRBJ2-1,TRBV5-5,CASSFTTSGEYNEQFF